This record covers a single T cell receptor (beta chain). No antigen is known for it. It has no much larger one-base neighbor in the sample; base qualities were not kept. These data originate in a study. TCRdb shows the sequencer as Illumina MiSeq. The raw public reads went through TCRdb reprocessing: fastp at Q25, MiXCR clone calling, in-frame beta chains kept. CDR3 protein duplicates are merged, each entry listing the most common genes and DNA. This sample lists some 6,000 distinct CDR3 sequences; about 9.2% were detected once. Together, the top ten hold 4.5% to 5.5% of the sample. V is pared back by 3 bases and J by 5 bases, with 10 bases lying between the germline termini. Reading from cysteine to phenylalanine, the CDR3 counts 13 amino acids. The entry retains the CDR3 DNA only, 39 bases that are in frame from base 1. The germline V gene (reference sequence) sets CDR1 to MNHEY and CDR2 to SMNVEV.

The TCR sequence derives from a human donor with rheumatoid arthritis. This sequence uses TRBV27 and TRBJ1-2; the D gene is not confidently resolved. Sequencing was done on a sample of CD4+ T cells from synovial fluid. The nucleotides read TGTGCCAGCAGTTTCGACGGTGGATATGGCTACACCTTC. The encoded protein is CASSFDGGYGYTF.